This T cell receptor (beta chain) derives from a study of blood T cells in healthy people across ages. A second 7 to 11 cycle PCR used barcoded and J-beta primers. Each CDR3 protein is one row after TCRdb ran MiXCR on the 5' RACE reads. This sample has some 920,000 distinct CDR3 sequences, with just over 50% found just once. Trimming removed 6 bases at V and 9 bases at J, with 18 bases between. Germline CDR1 is SGHRS and CDR2 is YFSETQ. There are 13 residues in the CDR3. Sequenced: blood. The chain recombines TRBV5-1 with TRBJ1-2, with D tentatively TRBD1 (5 bases). The source of this sequence is a woman aged 55-70 years in good health. CDR3 nucleotide sequence: TGCGCCAGCACGATCGAAGGGGTCCCGAGCTACACCTTC. Protein: CASTIEGVPSYTF.